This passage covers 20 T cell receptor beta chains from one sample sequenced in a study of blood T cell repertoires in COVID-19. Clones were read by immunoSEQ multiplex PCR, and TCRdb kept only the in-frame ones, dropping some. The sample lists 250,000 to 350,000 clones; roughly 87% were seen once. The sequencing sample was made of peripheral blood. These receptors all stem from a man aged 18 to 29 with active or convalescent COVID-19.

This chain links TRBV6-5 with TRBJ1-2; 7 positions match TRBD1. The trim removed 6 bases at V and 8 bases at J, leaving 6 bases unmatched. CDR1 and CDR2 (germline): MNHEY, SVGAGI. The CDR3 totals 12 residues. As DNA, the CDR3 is TGTGCCAGCAGCTTAAGACAGGGCGGCTACACCTTC. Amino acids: CASSLRQGGYTF.

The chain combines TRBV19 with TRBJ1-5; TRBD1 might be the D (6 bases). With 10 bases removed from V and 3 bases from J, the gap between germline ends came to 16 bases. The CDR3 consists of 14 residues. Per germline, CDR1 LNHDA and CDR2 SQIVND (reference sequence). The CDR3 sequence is CATLSRDINQPQHF. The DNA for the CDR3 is TGTGCCACTCTATCCCGGGACATCAATCAGCCCCAGCATTTT.

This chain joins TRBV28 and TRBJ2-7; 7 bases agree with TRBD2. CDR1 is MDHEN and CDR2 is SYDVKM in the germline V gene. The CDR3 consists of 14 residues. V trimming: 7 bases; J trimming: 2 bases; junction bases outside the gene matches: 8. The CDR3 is CASIRRGRTYEQYF. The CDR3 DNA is TGTGCCAGCATTAGGCGGGGGAGGACCTACGAGCAGTACTTC.

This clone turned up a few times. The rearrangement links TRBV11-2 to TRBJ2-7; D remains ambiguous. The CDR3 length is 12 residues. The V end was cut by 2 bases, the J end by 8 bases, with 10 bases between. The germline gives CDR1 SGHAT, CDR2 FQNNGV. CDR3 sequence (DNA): TGTGCCAGCAGCTTACTCAACCTAAAGCAGTACTTC. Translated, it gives CASSLLNLKQYF.

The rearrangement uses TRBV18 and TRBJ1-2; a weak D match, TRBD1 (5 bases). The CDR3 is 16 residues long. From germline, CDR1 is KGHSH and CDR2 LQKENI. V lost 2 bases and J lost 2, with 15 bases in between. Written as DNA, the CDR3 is TGTGCCAGCTCACCAGCAGGGTCCGAATGGAACTATGGCTACACCTTC. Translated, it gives CASSPAGSEWNYGYTF. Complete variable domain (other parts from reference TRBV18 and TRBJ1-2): NAGVMQNPRHLVRRRGQEARLRCSPMKGHSHVYWYRQLPEEGLKFMVYLQKENIIDESGMPKERFSAEFPKEGPSILRIQQVVRGDSAAYFCASSPAGSEWNYGYTFGSGTRLTVV.

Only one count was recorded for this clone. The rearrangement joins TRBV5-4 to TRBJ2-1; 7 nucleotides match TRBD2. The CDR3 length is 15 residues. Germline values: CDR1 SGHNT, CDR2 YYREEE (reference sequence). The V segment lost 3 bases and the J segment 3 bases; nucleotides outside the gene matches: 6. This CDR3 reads CASSSQRGNYNEQFF. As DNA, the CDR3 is TGTGCCAGCAGCTCCCAGCGGGGCAACTACAATGAGCAGTTCTTC.

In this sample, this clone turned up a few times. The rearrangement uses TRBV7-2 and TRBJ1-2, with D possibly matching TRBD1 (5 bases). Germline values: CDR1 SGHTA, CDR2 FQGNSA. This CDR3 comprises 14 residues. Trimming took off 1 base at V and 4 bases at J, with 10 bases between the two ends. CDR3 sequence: CASSLDSGGYGYTF. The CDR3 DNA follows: TGTGCCAGCAGCTTAGACAGCGGGGGCTATGGCTACACCTTC.

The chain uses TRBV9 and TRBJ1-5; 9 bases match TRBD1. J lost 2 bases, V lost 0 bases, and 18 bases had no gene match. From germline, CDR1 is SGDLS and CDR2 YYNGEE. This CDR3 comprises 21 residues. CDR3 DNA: TGTGCCAGCAGCGTAGTAGTGGGGGACAGGGAAGGTCCTATAGGCAATCAGCCCCAGCATTTT. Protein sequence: CASSVVVGDREGPIGNQPQHF.

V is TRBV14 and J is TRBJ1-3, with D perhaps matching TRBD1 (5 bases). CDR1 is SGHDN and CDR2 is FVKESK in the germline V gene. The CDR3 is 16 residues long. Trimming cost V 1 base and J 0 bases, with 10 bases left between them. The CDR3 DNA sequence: TGTGCCAGCAGCCAAGCCGGGGGGAGCTCTGGAAACACCATATATTTT. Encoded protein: CASSQAGGSSGNTIYF.

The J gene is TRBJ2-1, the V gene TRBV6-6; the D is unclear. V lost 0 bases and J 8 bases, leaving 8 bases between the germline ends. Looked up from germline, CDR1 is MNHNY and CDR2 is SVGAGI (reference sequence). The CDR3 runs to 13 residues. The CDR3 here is CASSYSGLDEQFF. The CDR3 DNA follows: TGTGCCAGCAGTTACTCTGGGCTGGATGAGCAGTTCTTC.

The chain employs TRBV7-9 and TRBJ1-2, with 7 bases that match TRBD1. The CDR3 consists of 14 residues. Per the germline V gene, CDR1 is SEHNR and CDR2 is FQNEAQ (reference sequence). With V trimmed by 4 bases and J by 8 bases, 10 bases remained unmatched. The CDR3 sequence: CASSSVDRVGGYTF. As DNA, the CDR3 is TGTGCCAGCAGCTCCGTTGACAGGGTAGGGGGCTACACCTTC. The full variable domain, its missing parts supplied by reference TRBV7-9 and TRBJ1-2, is DTGVSQNPRHKITKRGQNVTFRCDPISEHNRLYWYRQTLGQGPEFLTYFQNEAQLEKSRLLSDRFSAERPKGSFSTLEIQRTEQGDSAMYLCASSSVDRVGGYTFGSGTRLTVV.

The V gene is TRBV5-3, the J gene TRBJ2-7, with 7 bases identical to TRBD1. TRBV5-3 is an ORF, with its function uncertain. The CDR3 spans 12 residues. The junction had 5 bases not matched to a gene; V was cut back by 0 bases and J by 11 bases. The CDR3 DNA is TGTGCCAGAAGCTTGGATGTGACAGGGAAGTACTTC. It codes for CARSLDVTGKYF.

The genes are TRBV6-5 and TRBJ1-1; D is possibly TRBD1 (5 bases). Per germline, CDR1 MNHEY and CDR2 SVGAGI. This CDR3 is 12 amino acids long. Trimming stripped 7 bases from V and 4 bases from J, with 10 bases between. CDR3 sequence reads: CASTSRATEAFF. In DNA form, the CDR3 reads TGTGCCAGCACATCCAGGGCCACTGAAGCTTTCTTT.

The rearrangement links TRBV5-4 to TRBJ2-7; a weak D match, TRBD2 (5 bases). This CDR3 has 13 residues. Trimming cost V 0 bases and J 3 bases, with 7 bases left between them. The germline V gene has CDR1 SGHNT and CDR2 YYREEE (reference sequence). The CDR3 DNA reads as TGTGCCAGCAGCTTGGCCGAGGGCTACGAGCAGTACTTC. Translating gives CASSLAEGYEQYF.

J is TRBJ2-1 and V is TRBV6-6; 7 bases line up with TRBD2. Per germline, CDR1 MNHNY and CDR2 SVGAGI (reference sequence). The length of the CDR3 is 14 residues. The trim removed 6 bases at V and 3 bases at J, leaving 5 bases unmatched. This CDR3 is CASSPSGGYNEQFF. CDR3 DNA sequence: TGTGCCAGCAGCCCTAGCGGTGGCTACAATGAGCAGTTCTTC.

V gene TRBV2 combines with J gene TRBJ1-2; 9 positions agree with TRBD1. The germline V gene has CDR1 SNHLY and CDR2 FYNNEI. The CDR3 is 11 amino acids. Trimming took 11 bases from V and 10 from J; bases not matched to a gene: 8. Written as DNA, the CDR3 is TGTGCCTCCCGGACAGGGGCAACCTACACCTTC. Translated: CASRTGATYTF.

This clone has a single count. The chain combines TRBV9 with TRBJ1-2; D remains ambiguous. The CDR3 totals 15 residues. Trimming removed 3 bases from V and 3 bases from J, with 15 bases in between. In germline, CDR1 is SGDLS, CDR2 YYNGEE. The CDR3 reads CASSAELGRDYGYTF. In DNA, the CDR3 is TGTGCCAGCAGCGCAGAATTGGGCAGAGACTATGGCTACACCTTC.

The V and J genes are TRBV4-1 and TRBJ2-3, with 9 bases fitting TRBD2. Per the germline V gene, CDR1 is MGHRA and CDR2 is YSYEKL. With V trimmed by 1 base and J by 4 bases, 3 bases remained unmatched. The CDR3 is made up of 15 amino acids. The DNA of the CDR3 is TGCGCCAGCAGCCAAGCGCCTAGCGGGGCAGATACGCAGTATTTT. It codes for CASSQAPSGADTQYF.

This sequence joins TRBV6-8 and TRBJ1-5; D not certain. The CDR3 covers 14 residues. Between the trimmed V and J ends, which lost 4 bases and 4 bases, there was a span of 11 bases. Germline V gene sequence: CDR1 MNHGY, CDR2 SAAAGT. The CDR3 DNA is TGTGCCAGCAGTTTTGGAGTAAGGAATCAGCCCCAGCATTTT. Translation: CASSFGVRNQPQHF.

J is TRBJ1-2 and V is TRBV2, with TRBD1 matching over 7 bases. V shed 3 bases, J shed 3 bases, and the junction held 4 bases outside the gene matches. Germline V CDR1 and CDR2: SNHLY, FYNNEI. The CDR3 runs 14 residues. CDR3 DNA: TGTGCCAGCAGTGAGGTAGACAGGGACTATGGCTACACCTTC. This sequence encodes CASSEVDRDYGYTF.